This TCR beta chain derives from a study of T cell responses to AZD1222 COVID-19 vaccine (dated by TCRdb to about 2021). About the study as a whole: A total of just over 230 trial participants underwent TCR sequencing, of whom about 200 received two doses of AZD1222 and about 26 received two doses of the MenACWY control vaccine. Trial participants were enrolled by age into 18-55, 56-69 and 70-plus year subgroups, with roughly 160, 29 and 62 TCR-sequenced participants respectively. Paper-wide results and their limitations: Only a handful of AZD1222 recipients were SARS-CoV-2 seropositive at baseline, limiting conclusions about previously exposed vaccinees. Because no day 14 peak-response samples were available, the repertoires could be characterized only after the peak T cell response. Spike-specific TCR breadth and depth rose significantly after two AZD1222 doses compared with day 0 and with MenACWY recipients. The whole spike protein was spanned by vaccine-associated CD4 TCRs, and dominant responses were seen in regions 160-218 and 743-854. Most participants were white British and females outnumbered males, and the authors suggested that clonal diversity may have been underestimated. Nearly half of unique spike-specific TCRs reportedly recognized epitopes outside regions mutated in the B.1.351 and B.1.1.7 variants. The 56-69-year group was small, and its depth increase did not reach significance, likely because of low power.

Details on this clone: Its recognized antigen is unknown. No per-base quality is available; no much larger clone lies one base away.

The time point tag for this specimen amounts to: about 28 days (+/-7) after the second vaccine dose. Because spike-specific TCR depth and breadth did not differ between the two schedules, AZD1222 recipients who got a second dose at roughly 4 weeks were pooled with those who got a second dose at roughly 12 weeks. The vaccinee samples were drawn from two UK trials, COV001 and COV002, one of which was a single-blind randomized controlled phase 2/3 trial testing AZD1222 (ChAdOx1 nCoV-19) in healthy adults. For TCRbeta chain sequencing, PBMC samples were collected from trial participants at day 0 and at day 28 after the second dose. The CDR3 regions of human TCRbeta chains were analyzed by immunosequencing. The authors' analysis ran thus. Repertoire TCRs were matched against a reference library of SARS-CoV-2-specific TCRs generated with the MIRA antigen-specificity platform. Breadth meant the fraction of unique TCRs that were SARS-CoV-2-associated, whereas depth meant the fraction of total T cells that were SARS-CoV-2-associated. Each spike-specific TCR was assigned to its reactive spike region and to a CD4 or CD8 class using the MIRA data. Log10-transformed breadth and depth values were compared by one-way ANOVA with Sidak's multiple comparisons tests. TCRdb took this table from immuneACCESS and kept in-frame rearrangements with V and J called. Such tables lack part of the clones; where checked against another copy, unresolved V genes explain under half of the gap, and the rest is unexplained. That table furnishes V, J and clone size, whereas the DNA furnished D and trimming. The sample table lists more than 120,000 clones, about 90% of them with a count of one. Clones ranked in the top ten supply 1.5% to 2% of the sample.

Sample: peripheral blood, taken 28 days after the second AZD1222 dose. This sequence originates from an adult who received the AZD1222 COVID-19 vaccine.

CDR3 protein: CASSWDRRNYEQYF. The sequenced DNA is TGTGCCAGCAGTTGGGACAGGCGGAACTACGAGCAGTACTTC. The chain couples TRBV28 to TRBJ2-7; the junction holds 8 bases that match TRBD1. After removal of 4 bases from V and 3 bases from J, the junction retains 5 bases not matched to a gene. Via the germline V gene, CDR1 is MDHEN and CDR2 SYDVKM. Its CDR3 holds 14 amino acids, cysteine through phenylalanine. Left in the record is the CDR3 DNA by itself, 42 bases read in frame from the first base.